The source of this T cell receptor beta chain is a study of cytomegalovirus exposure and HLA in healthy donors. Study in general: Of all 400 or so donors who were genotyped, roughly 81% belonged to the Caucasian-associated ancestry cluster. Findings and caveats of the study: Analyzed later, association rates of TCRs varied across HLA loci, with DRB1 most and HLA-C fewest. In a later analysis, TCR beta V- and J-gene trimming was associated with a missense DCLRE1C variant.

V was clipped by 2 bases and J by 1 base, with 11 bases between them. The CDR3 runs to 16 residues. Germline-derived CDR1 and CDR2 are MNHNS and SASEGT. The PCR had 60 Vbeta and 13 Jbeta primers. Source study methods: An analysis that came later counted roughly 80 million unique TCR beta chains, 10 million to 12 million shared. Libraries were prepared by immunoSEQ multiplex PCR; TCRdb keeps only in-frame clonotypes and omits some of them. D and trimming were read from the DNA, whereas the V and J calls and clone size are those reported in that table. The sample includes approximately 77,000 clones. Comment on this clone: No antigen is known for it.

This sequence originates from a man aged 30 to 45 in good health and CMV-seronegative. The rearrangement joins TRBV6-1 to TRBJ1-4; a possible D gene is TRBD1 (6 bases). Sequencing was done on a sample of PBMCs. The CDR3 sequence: CASSEYWGLTNEKLFF. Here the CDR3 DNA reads TGTGCCAGCAGTGAATACTGGGGGCTAACTAATGAAAAACTGTTTTTT.